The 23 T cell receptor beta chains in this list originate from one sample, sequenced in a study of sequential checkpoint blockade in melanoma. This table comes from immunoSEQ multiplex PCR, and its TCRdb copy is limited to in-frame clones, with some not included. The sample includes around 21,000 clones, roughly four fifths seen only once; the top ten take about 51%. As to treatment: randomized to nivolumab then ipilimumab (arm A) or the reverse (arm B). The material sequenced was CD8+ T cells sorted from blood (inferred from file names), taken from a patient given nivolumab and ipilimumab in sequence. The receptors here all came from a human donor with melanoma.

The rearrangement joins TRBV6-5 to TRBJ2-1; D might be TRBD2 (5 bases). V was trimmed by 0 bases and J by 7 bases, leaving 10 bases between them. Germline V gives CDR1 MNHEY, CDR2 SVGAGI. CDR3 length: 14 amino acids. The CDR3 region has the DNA TGTGCCAGCAGTTACTCGCTTTCGGGGAATGAGCAGTTCTTC. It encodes CASSYSLSGNEQFF.

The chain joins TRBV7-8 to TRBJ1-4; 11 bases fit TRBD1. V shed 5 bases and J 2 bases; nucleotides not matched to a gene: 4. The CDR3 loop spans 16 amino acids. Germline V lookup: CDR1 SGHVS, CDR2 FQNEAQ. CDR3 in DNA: TGTGCCAGCAGCCTGGACAGGGGGCGGACTAATGAAAAACTGTTTTTT. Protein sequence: CASSLDRGRTNEKLFF.

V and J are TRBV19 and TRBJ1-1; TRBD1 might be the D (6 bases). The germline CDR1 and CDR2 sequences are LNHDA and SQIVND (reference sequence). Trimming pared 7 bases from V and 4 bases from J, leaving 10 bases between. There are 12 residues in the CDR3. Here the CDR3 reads CASNEGGTEAFF. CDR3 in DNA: TGTGCCAGTAACGAAGGGGGCACTGAAGCTTTCTTT.

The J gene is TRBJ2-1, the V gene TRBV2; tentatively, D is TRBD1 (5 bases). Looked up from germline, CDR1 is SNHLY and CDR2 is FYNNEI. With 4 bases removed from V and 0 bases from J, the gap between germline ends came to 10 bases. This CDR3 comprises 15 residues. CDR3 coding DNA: TGTGCCAGCAGTGTTGTGACAGTCTCCTACAATGAGCAGTTCTTC. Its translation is CASSVVTVSYNEQFF.

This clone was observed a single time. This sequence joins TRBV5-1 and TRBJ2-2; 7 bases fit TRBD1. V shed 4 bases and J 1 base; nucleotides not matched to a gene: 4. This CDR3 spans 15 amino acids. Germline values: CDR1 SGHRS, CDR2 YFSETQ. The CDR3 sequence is CASSEGTVNTGELFF. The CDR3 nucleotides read TGCGCCAGCAGCGAAGGGACAGTGAACACCGGGGAGCTGTTTTTT.

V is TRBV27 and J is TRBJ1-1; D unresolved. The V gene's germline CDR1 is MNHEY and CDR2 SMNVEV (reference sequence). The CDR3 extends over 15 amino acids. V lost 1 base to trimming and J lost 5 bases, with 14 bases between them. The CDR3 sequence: CASSLFPIGRTEAFF. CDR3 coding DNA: TGTGCCAGCAGTTTATTTCCCATAGGGAGGACTGAAGCTTTCTTT.

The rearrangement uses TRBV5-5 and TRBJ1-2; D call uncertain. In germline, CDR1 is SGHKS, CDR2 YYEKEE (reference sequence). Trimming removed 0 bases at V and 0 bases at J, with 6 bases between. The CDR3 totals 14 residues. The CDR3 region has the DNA TGTGCCAGCAGCTTGGCGGGAGCTAACTATGGCTACACCTTC. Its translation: CASSLAGANYGYTF.

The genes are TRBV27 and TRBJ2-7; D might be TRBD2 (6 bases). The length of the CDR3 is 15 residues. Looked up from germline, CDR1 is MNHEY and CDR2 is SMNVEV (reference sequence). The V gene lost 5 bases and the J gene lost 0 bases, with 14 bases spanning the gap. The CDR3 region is CASSPGTPSSYEQYF. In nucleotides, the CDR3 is TGTGCCAGCAGTCCCGGGACTCCGAGCTCCTACGAGCAGTACTTC.

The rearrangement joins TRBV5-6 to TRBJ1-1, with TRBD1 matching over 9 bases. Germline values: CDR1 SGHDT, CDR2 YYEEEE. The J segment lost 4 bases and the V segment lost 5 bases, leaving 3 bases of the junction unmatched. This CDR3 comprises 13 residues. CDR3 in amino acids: CASRGTGPTEAFF. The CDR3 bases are TGTGCCAGCAGGGGGACAGGGCCCACTGAAGCTTTCTTT.

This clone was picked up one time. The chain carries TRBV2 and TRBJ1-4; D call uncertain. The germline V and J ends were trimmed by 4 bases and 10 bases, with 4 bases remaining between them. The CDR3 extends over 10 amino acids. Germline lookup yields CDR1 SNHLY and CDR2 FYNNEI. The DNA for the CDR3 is TGTGCCAGCAGTGGCGGAAAACTGTTTTTT. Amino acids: CASSGGKLFF.

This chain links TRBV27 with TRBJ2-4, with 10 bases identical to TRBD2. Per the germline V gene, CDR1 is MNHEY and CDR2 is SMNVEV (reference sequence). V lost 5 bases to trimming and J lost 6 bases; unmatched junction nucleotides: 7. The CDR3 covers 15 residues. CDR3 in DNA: TGTGCCAGCAGTCCCTGGACTAGCGGTTTAAACATTCAGTACTTC. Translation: CASSPWTSGLNIQYF.

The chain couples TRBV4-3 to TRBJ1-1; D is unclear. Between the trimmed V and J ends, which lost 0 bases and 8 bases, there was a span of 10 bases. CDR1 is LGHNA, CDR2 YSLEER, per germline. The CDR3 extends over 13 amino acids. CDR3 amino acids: CASSQDLGGEAFF. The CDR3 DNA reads TGCGCCAGCAGCCAAGATCTAGGTGGGGAAGCTTTCTTT.

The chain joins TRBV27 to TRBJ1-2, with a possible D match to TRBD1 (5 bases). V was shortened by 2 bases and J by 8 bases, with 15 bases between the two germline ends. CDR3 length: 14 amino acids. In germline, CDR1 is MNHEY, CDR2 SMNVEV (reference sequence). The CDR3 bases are TGTGCCAGCAGTTTAAGGGGCAGGGCGGGAGGCTACACCTTC. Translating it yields CASSLRGRAGGYTF.

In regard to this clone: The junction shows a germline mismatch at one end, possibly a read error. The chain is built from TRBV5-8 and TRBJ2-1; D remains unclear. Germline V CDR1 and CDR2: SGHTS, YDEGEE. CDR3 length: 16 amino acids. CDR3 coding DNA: TGCGCCAGCAGCCAAGCTGGCGGCCGCTCCTACAATGAGCAGTTCTTC. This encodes CASSQAGGRSYNEQFF.

The CDR3 DNA reads TGCGCCAGCAGCTTCGGGACAGGGGGCTCCTACGAGCAGTACTTC. Translated, it gives CASSFGTGGSYEQYF. The V call is TRBV5-1, the J call TRBJ2-7; 11 bases are a match to TRBD1. There are 15 residues in the CDR3. CDR1 and CDR2 from the germline V gene are SGHRS and YFSETQ. Trimming took 2 bases from V and 0 from J; bases not matched to a gene: 1.

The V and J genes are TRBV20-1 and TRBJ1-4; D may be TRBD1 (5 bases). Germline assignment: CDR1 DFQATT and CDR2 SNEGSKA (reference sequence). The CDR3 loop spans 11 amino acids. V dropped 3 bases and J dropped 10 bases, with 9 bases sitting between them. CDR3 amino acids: CSASGGGKLFF. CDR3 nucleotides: TGCAGTGCTAGCGGGGGGGGAAAACTGTTTTTT.

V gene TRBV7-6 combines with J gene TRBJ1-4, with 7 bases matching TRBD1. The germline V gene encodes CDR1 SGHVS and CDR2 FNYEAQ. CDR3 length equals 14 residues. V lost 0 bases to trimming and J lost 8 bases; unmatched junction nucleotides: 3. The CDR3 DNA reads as TGTGCCAGCAGCTTAGCAGGGGGCAAGGAAAAACTGTTTTTT. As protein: CASSLAGGKEKLFF.

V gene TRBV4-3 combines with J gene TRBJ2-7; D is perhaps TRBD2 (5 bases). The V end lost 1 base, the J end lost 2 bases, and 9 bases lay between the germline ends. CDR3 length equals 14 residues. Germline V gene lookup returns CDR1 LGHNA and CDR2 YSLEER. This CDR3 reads CASSQGVATYEQYF. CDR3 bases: TGCGCCAGCAGCCAAGGAGTAGCGACCTACGAGCAGTACTTC.

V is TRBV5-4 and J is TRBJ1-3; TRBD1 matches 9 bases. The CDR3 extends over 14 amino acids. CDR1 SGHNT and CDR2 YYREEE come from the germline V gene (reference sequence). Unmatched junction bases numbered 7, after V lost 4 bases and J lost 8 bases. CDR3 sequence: CASSGRTGADTIYF. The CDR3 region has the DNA TGTGCCAGCAGCGGGAGGACAGGGGCGGACACCATATATTTT. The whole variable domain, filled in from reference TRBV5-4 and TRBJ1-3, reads ETGVTQSPTHLIKTRGQQVTLRCSSQSGHNTVSWYQQALGQGPQFIFQYYREEENGRGNFPPRFSGLQFPNYSSELNVNALELDDSALYLCASSGRTGADTIYFGEGSWLTVV.

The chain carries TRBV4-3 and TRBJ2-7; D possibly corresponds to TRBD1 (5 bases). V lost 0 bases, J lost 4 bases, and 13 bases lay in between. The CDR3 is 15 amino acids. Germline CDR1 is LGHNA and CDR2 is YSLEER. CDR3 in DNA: TGCGCCAGCAGCCAAGAACCGACAGAGCGATACGAGCAGTACTTC. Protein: CASSQEPTERYEQYF.

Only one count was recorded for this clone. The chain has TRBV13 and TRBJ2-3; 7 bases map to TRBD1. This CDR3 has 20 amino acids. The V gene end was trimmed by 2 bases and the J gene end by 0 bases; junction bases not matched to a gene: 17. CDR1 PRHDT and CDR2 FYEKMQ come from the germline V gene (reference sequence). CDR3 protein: CASSLSFLLGDRVSTDTQYF. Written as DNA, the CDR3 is TGTGCCAGCAGCTTAAGCTTTCTGCTGGGAGACAGGGTAAGCACAGATACGCAGTATTTT.

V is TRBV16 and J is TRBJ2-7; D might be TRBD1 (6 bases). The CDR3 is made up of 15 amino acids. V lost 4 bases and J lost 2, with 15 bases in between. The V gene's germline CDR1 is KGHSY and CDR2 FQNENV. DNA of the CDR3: TGTGCCAGCAGCCTCCGCCCCAGGGGCGCCTACGAGCAGTACTTC. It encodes CASSLRPRGAYEQYF.

The CDR3 region is CASSQEGGGTTDTQYF. The DNA for the CDR3 is TGCGCCAGCAGCCAAGAGGGCGGGGGTACCACAGATACGCAGTATTTT. The gene calls are TRBV4-1 and TRBJ2-3; TRBD2 matches at 7 bases. The CDR3 is 16 residues long. The ends lost 0 bases at V and 2 bases at J; junction bases unmatched: 5. CDR1 is MGHRA, CDR2 YSYEKL, per germline.